These 15 T cell receptor beta chains were sequenced from one sample in a study of blood T cell repertoires in COVID-19. The protocol was immunoSEQ multiplex PCR, while the TCRdb copy is restricted to in-frame clones and leaves out a portion. The data hold 200,000 to 250,000 clones, with approximately 84% observed a single time. The specimen sequenced was peripheral blood. The receptors stem from a woman aged 55-69 years with acute or convalescent COVID-19.

The gene calls are TRBV4-1 and TRBJ2-1; TRBD2 matches 7 bases. The V and J ends lost 1 base and 2 bases, in that order; junction bases with no gene match: 11. CDR1 MGHRA and CDR2 YSYEKL come from the germline V gene. This CDR3 has 18 amino acids. The CDR3 DNA reads TGCGCCAGCAGCCAAGTATTTTCGAGCGGGGAAGCCTACAATGAGCAGTTCTTC. It encodes CASSQVFSSGEAYNEQFF.

This clone has just a few counts. This chain links TRBV29-1 with TRBJ1-1; D not certain. The CDR3 has 11 amino acids. The germline V gene encodes CDR1 SQVTM and CDR2 ANQGSEA. Trimming removed 7 bases from V and 1 base from J, with 7 bases in between. In DNA, the CDR3 is TGCAGCGGGGGAGCGAACACTGAAGCTTTCTTT. Protein sequence: CSGGANTEAFF.

The chain employs TRBV2 and TRBJ1-4, with a weak D call TRBD1 (6 bases). Looked up from germline, CDR1 is SNHLY and CDR2 is FYNNEI. Trimming removed 7 bases at V and 0 bases at J, with 6 bases between. This CDR3 region has 13 residues. The CDR3 region is CASKGATNEKLFF. Here the CDR3 DNA reads TGTGCCAGCAAGGGGGCAACTAATGAAAAACTGTTTTTT. The full variable domain, completed using reference TRBV2 and TRBJ1-4, is EPEVTQTPSHQVTQMGQEVILRCVPISNHLYFYWYRQILGQKVEFLVSFYNNEISEKSEIFDDQFSVERPDGSNFTLKIRSTKLEDSAMYFCASKGATNEKLFFGSGTQLSVL.

This clone was seen a handful of times. V usage is TRBV19 and J usage is TRBJ1-5; 10 bases align to TRBD1. Germline assignment: CDR1 LNHDA and CDR2 SQIVND (reference sequence). Unmatched junction bases numbered 5, after V lost 5 bases and J lost 7 bases. This CDR3 contains 14 residues. The CDR3 loop is CASSGDRGRQPQHF. The CDR3 DNA reads TGTGCCAGTAGTGGGGACAGGGGTAGACAGCCCCAGCATTTT. The full variable domain, completed using reference TRBV19 and TRBJ1-5, is DGGITQSPKYLFRKEGQNVTLSCEQNLNHDAMYWYRQDPGQGLRLIYYSQIVNDFQKGDIAEGYSVSREKKESFPLTVTSAQKNPTAFYLCASSGDRGRQPQHFGDGTRLSIL.

V is TRBV19 and J is TRBJ1-2, with D tentatively TRBD1 (6 bases). Trimming shortened V by 7 bases and J by 5 bases, and 14 bases separated the two germline ends. Germline CDR1 is LNHDA and CDR2 is SQIVND (reference sequence). The CDR3 totals 13 residues. DNA of the CDR3: TGTGCCAGTACGATGACACAGGGTTATGGCTACACCTTC. It specifies CASTMTQGYGYTF.

This clone was observed once. The V and J genes are TRBV6-6 and TRBJ1-2, with 9 bases identical to TRBD1. CDR1 and CDR2 (germline): MNHNY, SVGAGI (reference sequence). The CDR3 loop spans 15 amino acids. V trimming: 2 bases; J trimming: 2 bases; junction bases outside the gene matches: 3. CDR3 bases: TGTGCCAGCAGTTACGGGACAGGGTCGAACTATGGCTACACCTTC. This codes for CASSYGTGSNYGYTF.

The chain is built from TRBV27 and TRBJ2-5, with 10 bases fitting TRBD2. Trimming took 8 bases from V and 7 from J; bases not matched to a gene: 7. This CDR3 is built from 13 residues. From germline, CDR1 is MNHEY and CDR2 SMNVEV (reference sequence). This CDR3 reads CASGTSGEGTQYF. In DNA form, the CDR3 reads TGTGCCAGCGGAACTAGCGGGGAGGGGACCCAGTACTTC.

The chain joins TRBV6-5 to TRBJ1-2, with D tentatively TRBD1 (6 bases). The CDR3 contains 15 residues. The germline V gene encodes CDR1 MNHEY and CDR2 SVGAGI. V dropped 4 bases and J dropped 2 bases, with 14 bases sitting between them. DNA for the CDR3: TGTGCCAGCAGTTTACAGGGAACCCGGAACTATGGCTACACCTTC. Translating it yields CASSLQGTRNYGYTF.

This clone was recorded once. The chain employs TRBV15 and TRBJ1-6, with 8 bases matching TRBD1. CDR1 LNHNV and CDR2 YYDKDF come from the germline V gene (reference sequence). This CDR3 has 15 amino acids. V dropped 1 base and J dropped 8; count of bases not matched to a gene: 4. The CDR3 here is CATSRAGTGYSPLHF. The CDR3 region has the DNA TGTGCCACCAGCAGAGCCGGGACAGGCTATTCACCCCTCCACTTT.

This chain uses TRBV5-1 with TRBJ1-1; 9 bases match TRBD1. The CDR3 extends over 16 amino acids. With 6 bases clipped from V and 4 bases from J, the junction kept 13 bases outside the gene matches. In germline, CDR1 is SGHRS, CDR2 YFSETQ. The CDR3 nucleotides read TGCGCCAGCAACCTTCACGCCGGGACAGGGTTCACTGAAGCTTTCTTT. Protein: CASNLHAGTGFTEAFF.

V is TRBV5-4 and J is TRBJ1-1; 11 nucleotides agree with TRBD1. After removal of 1 base from V and 3 bases from J, the junction contained 5 bases not matched to a gene. Looked up from germline, CDR1 is SGHNT and CDR2 is YYREEE (reference sequence). This CDR3 comprises 16 residues. As DNA, the CDR3 is TGTGCCAGCAGCTTGCGGGACAGGGGGGTGGACACTGAAGCTTTCTTT. Translated, it gives CASSLRDRGVDTEAFF.

This clone was detected a few times. V gene TRBV29-1 combines with J gene TRBJ1-2, with D possibly being TRBD1 (5 bases). The CDR3 extends over 11 amino acids. The V gene lost 7 bases and the J gene lost 6 bases, with 12 bases spanning the gap. Germline V lookup: CDR1 SQVTM, CDR2 ANQGSEA. The CDR3 DNA is TGCAGCGCAAGCTTCAGGGATGGCTACACCTTC. It yields the protein CSASFRDGYTF.

This clone was observed once. The chain couples TRBV7-9 to TRBJ2-7, with 7 bases matching TRBD1. Germline CDR1 and CDR2: SEHNR and FQNEAQ (reference sequence). V trimming: 5 bases; J trimming: 3 bases; junction bases outside the gene matches: 7. The CDR3 runs 14 residues. CDR3 coding DNA: TGTGCCAGCAGCGCAGGGGGACAGTACTACGAGCAGTACTTC. Translation gives CASSAGGQYYEQYF.

This clone was observed once. The chain employs TRBV7-3 and TRBJ2-7; D is possibly TRBD1 (6 bases). The ends were cut back, 8 bases at V and 1 base at J, with 30 bases in the middle. Germline loops: CDR1 SGHTA, CDR2 FQGTGA. The CDR3 has 19 residues. CDR3 bases: TGTGCCAGCCAACGCTCCCTATGGGACACCCACGGAGGTTCCTACGAGCAGTACTTC. Protein product: CASQRSLWDTHGGSYEQYF. The full variable domain, completed using reference TRBV7-3 and TRBJ2-7, is GAGVSQTPSNKVTEKGKYVELRCDPISGHTALYWYRQSLGQGPEFLIYFQGTGAADDSGLPNDRFFAVRPEGSVSTLKIQRTERGDSAVYLCASQRSLWDTHGGSYEQYFGPGTRLTVT.

The chain couples TRBV7-7 to TRBJ2-1, with a possible D match to TRBD2 (6 bases). This CDR3 region has 15 residues. CDR1 SSHAT and CDR2 FNYEAQ come from the germline V gene (reference sequence). V was clipped by 5 bases and J by 0 bases, with 11 bases between them. In nucleotides, the CDR3 is TGTGCCAGCAGCCCGGGGAGGAGCTCCTACAATGAGCAGTTCTTC. It yields the protein CASSPGRSSYNEQFF.